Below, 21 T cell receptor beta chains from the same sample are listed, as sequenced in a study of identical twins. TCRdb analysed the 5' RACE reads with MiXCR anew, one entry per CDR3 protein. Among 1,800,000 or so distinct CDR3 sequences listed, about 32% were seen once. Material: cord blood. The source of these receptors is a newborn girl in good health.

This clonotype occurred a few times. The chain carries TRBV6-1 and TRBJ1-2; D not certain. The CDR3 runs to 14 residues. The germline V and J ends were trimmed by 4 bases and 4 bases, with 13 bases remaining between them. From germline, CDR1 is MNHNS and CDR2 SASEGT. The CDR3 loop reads CASSVEQVAYGYTF. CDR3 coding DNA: TGTGCCAGCAGTGTTGAGCAAGTCGCCTATGGCTACACCTTC.

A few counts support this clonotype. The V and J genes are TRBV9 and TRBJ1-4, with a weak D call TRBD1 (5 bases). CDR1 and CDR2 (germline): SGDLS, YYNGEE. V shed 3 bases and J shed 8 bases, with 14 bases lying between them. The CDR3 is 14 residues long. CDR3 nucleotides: TGTGCCAGCAGCGGGGCAGGGCCAGGAGAAAAACTGTTTTTT. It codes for CASSGAGPGEKLFF. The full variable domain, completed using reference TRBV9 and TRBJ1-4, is DSGVTQTPKHLITATGQRVTLRCSPRSGDLSVYWYQQSLDQGLQFLIQYYNGEERAKGNILERFSAQQFPDLHSELNLSSLELGDSALYFCASSGAGPGEKLFFGSGTQLSVL.

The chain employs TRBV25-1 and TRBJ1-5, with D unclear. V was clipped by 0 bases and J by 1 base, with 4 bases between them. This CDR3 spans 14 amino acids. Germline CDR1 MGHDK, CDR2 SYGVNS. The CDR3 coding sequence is TGTGCCAGCAGTGAATACAGGAGCAATCAGCCCCAGCATTTT. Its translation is CASSEYRSNQPQHF.

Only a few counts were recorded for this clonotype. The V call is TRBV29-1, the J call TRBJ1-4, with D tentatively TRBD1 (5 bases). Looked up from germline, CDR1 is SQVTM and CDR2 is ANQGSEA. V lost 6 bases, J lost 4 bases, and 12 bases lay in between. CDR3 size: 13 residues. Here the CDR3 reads CSVARGGNEKLFF. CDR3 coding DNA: TGCAGCGTCGCACGGGGGGGTAATGAAAAACTGTTTTTT.

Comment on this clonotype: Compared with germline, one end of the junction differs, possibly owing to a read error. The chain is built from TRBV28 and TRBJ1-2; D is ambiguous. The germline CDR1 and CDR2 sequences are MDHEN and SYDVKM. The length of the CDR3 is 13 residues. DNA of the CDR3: TGTGCCGGCAGCGTTGACCCCAACTATGGCTACACCTTC. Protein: CAGSVDPNYGYTF.

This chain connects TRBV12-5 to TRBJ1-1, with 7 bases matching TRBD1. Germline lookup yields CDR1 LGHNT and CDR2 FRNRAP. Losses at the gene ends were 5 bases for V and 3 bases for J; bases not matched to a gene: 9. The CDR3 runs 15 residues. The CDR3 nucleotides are TGTGCTAGTGGTGAGGCCGGGACAGAAGACACTGAAGCTTTCTTT. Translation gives CASGEAGTEDTEAFF.

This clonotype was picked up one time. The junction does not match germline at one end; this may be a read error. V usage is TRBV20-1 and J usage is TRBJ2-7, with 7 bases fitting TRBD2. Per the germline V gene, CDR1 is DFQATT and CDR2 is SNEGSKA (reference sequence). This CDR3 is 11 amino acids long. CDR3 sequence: CSAGTIYERYF. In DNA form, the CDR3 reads TGCAGTGCCGGGACTATCTACGAGCGGTACTTC.

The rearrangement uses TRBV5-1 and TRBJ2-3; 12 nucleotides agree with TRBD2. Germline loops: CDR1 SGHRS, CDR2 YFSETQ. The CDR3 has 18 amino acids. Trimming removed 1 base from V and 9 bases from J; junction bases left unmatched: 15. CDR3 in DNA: TGCGCCAGCAGCTTGTTGGCACGACTAGCGGGGGCCCCAATGACGCAGTATTTT. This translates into CASSLLARLAGAPMTQYF.

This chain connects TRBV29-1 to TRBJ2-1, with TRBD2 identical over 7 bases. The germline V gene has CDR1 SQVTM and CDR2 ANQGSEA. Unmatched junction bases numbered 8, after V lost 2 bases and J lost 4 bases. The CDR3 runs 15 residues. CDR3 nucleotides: TGCAGCGTTGAACGGACTAGTTGGAATTACAATGAGCAGTTCTTC. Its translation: CSVERTSWNYNEQFF.

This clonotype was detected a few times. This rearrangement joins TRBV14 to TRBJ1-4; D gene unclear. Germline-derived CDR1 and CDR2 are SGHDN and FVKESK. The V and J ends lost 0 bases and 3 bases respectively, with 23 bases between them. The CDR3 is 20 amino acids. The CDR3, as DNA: TGTGCCAGCAGCCAAGATAACTGGGGAGGTTGGCTCGACTCTAATGAAAAACTGTTTTTT. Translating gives CASSQDNWGGWLDSNEKLFF.

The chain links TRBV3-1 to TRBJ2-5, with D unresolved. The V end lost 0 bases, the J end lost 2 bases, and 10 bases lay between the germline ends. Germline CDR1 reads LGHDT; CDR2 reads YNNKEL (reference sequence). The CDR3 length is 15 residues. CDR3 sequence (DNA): TGTGCCAGCAGCCAAGATGGAACTTATCAAGAGACCCAGTACTTC. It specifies CASSQDGTYQETQYF.

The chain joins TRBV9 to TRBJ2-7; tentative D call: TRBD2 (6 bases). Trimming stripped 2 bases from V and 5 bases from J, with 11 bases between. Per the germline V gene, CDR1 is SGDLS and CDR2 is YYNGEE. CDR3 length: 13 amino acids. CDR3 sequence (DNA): TGTGCCAGCAGCGTGGACTATCTAAACGAGCAGTACTTC. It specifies CASSVDYLNEQYF.

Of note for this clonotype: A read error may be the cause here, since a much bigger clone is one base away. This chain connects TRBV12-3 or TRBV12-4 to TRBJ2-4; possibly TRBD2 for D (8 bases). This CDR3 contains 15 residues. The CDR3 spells CASIDREREIDIRYF. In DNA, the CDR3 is TGTGCCAGCATCGACAGGGAGCGGGAGATCGACATTCGGTACTTC.

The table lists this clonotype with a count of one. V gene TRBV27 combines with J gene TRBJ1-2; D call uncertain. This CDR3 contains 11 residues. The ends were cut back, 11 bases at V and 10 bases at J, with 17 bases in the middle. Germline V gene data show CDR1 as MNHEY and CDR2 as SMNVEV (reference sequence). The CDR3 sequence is CAGTSGRDYTF. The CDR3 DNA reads TGTGCCGGCACTTCTGGTCGGGACTACACCTTC.

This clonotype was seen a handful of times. Here the CDR3 DNA reads TGTGCCATCAGTGGAGGAGGACAGCCCTACGAGCAGTACTTC. It specifies CAISGGGQPYEQYF. The chain combines TRBV10-3 with TRBJ2-7; TRBD1 is a possible D gene (6 bases). The CDR3 runs to 14 residues. Germline CDR1 ENHRY, CDR2 SYGVKD. V shed 4 bases and J shed 2 bases, with 12 bases lying between them.

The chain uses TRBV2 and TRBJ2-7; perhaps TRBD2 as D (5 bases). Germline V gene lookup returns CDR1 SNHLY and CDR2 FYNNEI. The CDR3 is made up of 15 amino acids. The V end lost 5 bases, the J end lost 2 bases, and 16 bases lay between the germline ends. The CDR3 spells CASSKDSYLAYEQYF. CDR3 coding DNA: TGTGCCAGCAGTAAGGACTCCTACTTAGCCTACGAGCAGTACTTC.

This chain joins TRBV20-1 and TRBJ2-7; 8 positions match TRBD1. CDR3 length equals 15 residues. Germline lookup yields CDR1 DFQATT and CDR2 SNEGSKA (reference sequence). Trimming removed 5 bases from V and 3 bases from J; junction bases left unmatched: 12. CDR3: CSAQTSSGGGYEQYF. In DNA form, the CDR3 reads TGCAGTGCTCAAACTAGTTCAGGGGGCGGCTACGAGCAGTACTTC.

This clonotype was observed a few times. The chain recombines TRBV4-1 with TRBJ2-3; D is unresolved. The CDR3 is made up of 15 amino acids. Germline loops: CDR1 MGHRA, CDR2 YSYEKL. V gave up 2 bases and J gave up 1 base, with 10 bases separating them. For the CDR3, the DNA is TGCGCCAGCAGCCAATCCAGCGTCGGCACAGATACGCAGTATTTT. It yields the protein CASSQSSVGTDTQYF.

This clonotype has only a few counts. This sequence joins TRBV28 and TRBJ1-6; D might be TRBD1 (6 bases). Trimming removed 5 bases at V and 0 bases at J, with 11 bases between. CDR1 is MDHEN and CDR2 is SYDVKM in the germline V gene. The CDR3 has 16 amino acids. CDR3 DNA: TGTGCCAGCAGTCCTTCCAGGGGCTCCTATAATTCACCCCTCCACTTT. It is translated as CASSPSRGSYNSPLHF.

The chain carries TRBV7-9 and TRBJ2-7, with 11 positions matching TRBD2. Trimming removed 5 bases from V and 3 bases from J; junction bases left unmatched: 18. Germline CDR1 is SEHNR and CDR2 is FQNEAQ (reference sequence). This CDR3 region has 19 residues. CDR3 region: CASSPRPAVLAGGSYEQYF. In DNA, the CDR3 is TGTGCCAGCAGCCCGCGGCCTGCAGTTCTAGCGGGAGGTAGCTACGAGCAGTACTTC. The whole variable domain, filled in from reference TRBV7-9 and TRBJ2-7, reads DTGVSQNPRHKITKRGQNVTFRCDPISEHNRLYWYRQTLGQGPEFLTYFQNEAQLEKSRLLSDRFSAERPKGSFSTLEIQRTEQGDSAMYLCASSPRPAVLAGGSYEQYFGPGTRLTVT.

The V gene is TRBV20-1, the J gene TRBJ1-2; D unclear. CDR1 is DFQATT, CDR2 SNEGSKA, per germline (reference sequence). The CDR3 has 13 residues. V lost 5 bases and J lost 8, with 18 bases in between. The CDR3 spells CSALARTTRGYTF. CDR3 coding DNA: TGCAGTGCTTTAGCCCGGACGACGCGGGGCTACACCTTC.